This TCR beta chain was profiled in a study of technical replicates of blood from a few donors. The V end lost 5 bases, the J end lost 5 bases, and 14 bases lay between the germline ends. Looked up from germline, CDR1 is LGHNA and CDR2 is YSLEER. The CDR3 is 14 amino acids. TCRdb's copy holds only in-frame clones and misses some; the assay was immunoSEQ multiplex PCR. The sample has approximately 49,000 clones, roughly 90% seen once. The chain carries TRBV4-3 and TRBJ2-3, with a tentative D call TRBD2 (7 bases). Sequencing was performed on PBMCs. This clonotype originated in a human donor in good health. Some clones in this sample may be carry-over from other donors' samples. The CDR3 loop is CASSSGGRKDTQYF. The CDR3 DNA reads as TGCGCCAGCAGCTCGGGGGGCCGTAAAGATACGCAGTATTTT.